This T cell receptor (beta chain) was identified during a study of regulatory T cells in long-lasting Graves disease. This clonotype showed up many times. The antigen is not known. Germline CDR1 is MNHNS and CDR2 is SASEGT. This CDR3 region has 15 residues. V was clipped by 6 bases and J by 2 bases; unmatched bases: 9. Study observations and caveats: Persistent disease preferred TRBV28, TRBJ1-2 and TRBJ2-5; new disease, TRBV20-1 and TRBJ2-1. Among persistent patients, a larger number of public clonotypes were shared (around 3,000) than among newly diagnosed patients (about 1,000). Lower TCR diversity characterized persistent Graves' patients relative to newly diagnosed patients.

Indicated time point: newly diagnosed GD, antithyroid drugs for less than 3 months. From RNA extracted from PBMCs, the TCR library was made. Arm-PCR of CDR3 regions and iRepertoire HTBI primers were the basis on which TCR beta libraries were built. One entry per CDR3 protein results from TCRdb running MiXCR on the multiplex PCR reads. The table lists hundreds of thousands of distinct CDR3 sequences, 15% to 20% of them singletons. This sample was also put to use in a study of T cells in Graves' hyperthyroidism and ophthalmopathy. Per that study: Among thyroid clonotypes expanded above 0.001, most also appeared in blood.

This clonotype originated in a young woman with Graves disease. This sample comprised peripheral blood mononuclear cells (PBMCs), obtained at new diagnosis, from a patient treated with antithyroid drugs. The chain recombines TRBV6-1 with TRBJ2-7; 8 nucleotides agree with TRBD1. Here the CDR3 DNA reads TGTGCCAGCAGCCGGACCCGGACAGGGACCTACGAGCAGTACTTC. Protein: CASSRTRTGTYEQYF.